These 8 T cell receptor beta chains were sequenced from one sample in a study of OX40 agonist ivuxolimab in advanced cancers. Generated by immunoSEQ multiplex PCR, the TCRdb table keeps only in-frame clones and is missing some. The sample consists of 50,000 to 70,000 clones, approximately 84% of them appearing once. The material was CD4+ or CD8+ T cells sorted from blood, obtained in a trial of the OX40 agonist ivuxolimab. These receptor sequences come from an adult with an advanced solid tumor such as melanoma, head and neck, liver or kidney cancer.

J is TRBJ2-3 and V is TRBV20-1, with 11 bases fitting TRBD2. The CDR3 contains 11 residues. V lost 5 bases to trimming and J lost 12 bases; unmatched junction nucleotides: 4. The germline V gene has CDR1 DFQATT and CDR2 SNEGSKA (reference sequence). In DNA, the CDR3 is TGCAGTGCTGTTACTAGCGGGAGACAGTATTTT. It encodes CSAVTSGRQYF.

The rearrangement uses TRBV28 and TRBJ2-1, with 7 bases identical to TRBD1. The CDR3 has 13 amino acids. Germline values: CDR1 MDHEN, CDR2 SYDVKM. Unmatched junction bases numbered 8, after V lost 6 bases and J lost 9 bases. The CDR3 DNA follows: TGTGCCAGCAGAAGACAGGGATCCAGTGAGCAGTTCTTC. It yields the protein CASRRQGSSEQFF.

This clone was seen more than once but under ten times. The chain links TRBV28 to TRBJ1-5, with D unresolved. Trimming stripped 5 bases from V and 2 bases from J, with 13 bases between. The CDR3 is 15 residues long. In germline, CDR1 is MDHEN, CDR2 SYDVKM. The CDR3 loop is CASSRPRRGNQPQHF. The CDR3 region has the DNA TGTGCCAGCAGTAGGCCGAGAAGGGGCAATCAGCCCCAGCATTTT.

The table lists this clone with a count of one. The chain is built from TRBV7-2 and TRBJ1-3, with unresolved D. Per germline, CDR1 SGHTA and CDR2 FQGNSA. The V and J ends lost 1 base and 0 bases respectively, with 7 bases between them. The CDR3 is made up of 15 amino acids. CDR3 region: CASSLGPGSGNTIYF. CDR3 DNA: TGTGCCAGCAGCTTAGGGCCCGGCTCTGGAAACACCATATATTTT.

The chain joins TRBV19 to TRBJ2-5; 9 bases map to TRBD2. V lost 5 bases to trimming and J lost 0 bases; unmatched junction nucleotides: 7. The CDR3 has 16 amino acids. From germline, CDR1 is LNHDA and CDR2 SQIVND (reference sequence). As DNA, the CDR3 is TGTGCCAGTAGTTCCCGGGTAGCGGGAGACCAAGAGACCCAGTACTTC. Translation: CASSSRVAGDQETQYF.

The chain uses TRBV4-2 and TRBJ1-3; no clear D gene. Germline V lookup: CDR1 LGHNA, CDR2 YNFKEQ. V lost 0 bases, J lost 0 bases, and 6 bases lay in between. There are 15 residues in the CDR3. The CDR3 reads CASSQDVSSGNTIYF. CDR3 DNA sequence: TGTGCCAGCAGCCAAGATGTCAGCTCTGGAAACACCATATATTTT.

CDR3 region: CASSLFTGGTNSPLHF. The CDR3 DNA is TGTGCCAGCAGCTTATTTACAGGGGGTACGAATTCACCCCTCCACTTT. The chain uses TRBV7-2 and TRBJ1-6, with 8 bases that match TRBD1. The junction had 7 bases not matched to a gene; V was cut back by 2 bases and J by 7 bases. Germline lookup yields CDR1 SGHTA and CDR2 FQGNSA. The CDR3 consists of 16 residues.

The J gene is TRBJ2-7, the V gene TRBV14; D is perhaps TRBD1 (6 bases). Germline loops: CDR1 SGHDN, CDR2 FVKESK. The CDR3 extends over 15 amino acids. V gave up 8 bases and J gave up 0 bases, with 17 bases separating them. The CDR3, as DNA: TGTGCCAGCTCTCGGCTGGGGGCGCTCTCCTACGAGCAGTACTTC. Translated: CASSRLGALSYEQYF.